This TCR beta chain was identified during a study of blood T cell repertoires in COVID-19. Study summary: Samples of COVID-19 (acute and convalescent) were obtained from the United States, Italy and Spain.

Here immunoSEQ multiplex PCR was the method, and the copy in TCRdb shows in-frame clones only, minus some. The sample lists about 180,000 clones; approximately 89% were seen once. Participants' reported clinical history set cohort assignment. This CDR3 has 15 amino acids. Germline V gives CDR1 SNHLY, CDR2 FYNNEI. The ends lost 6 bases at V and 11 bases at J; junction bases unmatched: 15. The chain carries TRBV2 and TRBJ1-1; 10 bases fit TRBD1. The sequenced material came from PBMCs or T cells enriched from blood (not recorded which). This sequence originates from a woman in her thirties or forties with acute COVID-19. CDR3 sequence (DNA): TGTGCCAGCAGGCTACTGACAGGGGGCGCAAATCTGGCTTTCTTT. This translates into CASRLLTGGANLAFF.